This record looks at one T cell receptor (beta chain) sequence and its context. Many counts were recorded for this clonotype. The antigen it binds to is not known. There are no base qualities to consult, and no much larger clone falls within one base. To synthesize cDNA, template-switch 5'RACE was performed with a primer carrying a 10-nucleotide random unique molecular identifier so that each TCR transcript was tagged. Every sequencing run covered 15-18 subjects and yielded more than 160 million TCR-beta sequences. Total RNA was extracted with the RNeasy kit. Using the KAPA Real-time Library Amplification kit, TCR-beta VDJ regions were amplified with primers for the TCR constant region and the 5'RACE anchor. A first PCR added sample indexes and Illumina adaptors, and a second PCR then raised library yield. After purification with Ampure beads, the TCR product of roughly 650 bp was size-selected on a 2% E-gel SizeSelection system. Library quality was checked on a Bioanalyzer, concentration was measured with Qubit, and libraries were quantified with the Kapa Library Quantification kit before pooling. An Illumina HiSeq 2500 sequenced the libraries paired-end 2 x 150 bp. To increase sequence diversity, roughly 24-31% phiX was spiked into each library pool. As for how the authors treated the data: Quality-filtered reads were processed with the UMI-based MiGEC pipeline, and over 90% of raw TCR sequences were removed by the MiGEC pipeline during error correction. IMGT germline references were used for alignment of VDJ genes, and clonotypes were defined by a unique CDR3 amino acid sequence together with V-J genes. Clonal expansion, Shannon diversity and CDR3 relatedness were evaluated with VDJtools (CalcPairwiseDistances, ClusterSamples), while phylogenetic trees were built in CLCbio workbench. Using coefficient-of-variation modelling across technical triplicates, the study counted a clone as expanded if it had at least 8 unique UMIs. TCRdb redid the processing of the public reads, applying fastp at Q25 and MiXCR, and retained in-frame beta chains. Under each unique CDR3 protein, matching rows form one entry showing the most common genes and DNA. The V and J calls, along with clone size, are taken from TCRdb and not from the paper's own processing. The sample table records 55,000 to 65,000 distinct CDR3 sequences; about 13% of these occur just once. Roughly 10% of the sample is held by the ten biggest clonotypes.

The data were taken from a study of neurological immune-mediated disorders (dated by TCRdb to between 2018 and 2020). Broadly, across the study: Peripheral blood TCR-beta repertoires from patients with HTLV-I-associated myelopathy (HAM/TSP), patients with multiple sclerosis, and healthy controls were compared in the study using UMI-based sequencing. The roughly 110 TCR-beta libraries included longitudinal samples, technical triplicates and paired sorted CD4+ and CD8+ T-cell subsets alongside PBMC samples. The cohort comprised roughly 69 subjects: some 15 HAM/TSP patients, 35 or so multiple sclerosis patients and around 20 healthy controls. Study-wide findings and limitations: The highest TCR clonal expansion was observed in HAM/TSP patients, whereas the lowest was observed in MS patients, even when compared with healthy controls. No identical CDR3 amino acid sequences were found to be shared among expanded clones across subjects, suggesting that TCR-beta repertoires were private in all groups.

For the unsorted PBMC libraries, 2 million PBMCs were stored in RNAlater at -80 degrees C until RNA extraction and were used to generate the libraries. Peripheral blood was subjected to Ficoll-Hypaque density gradient centrifugation to isolate PBMCs, which were then cryopreserved in liquid nitrogen. The cysteine opens and the phenylalanine closes a CDR3 of 13 amino acids. Only the CDR3 portion is preserved as DNA: 39 bases, with reading frame beginning at the first base. V has 3 bases trimmed and J has 5 bases trimmed; junction bases matching no gene number 6. The germline V gene (reference sequence) sets CDR1 to DFQATT and CDR2 to SNEGSKA.

Recombination linked TRBV20-1 to TRBJ1-1, and TRBD1 aligns with 7 junction nucleotides. The sequencing input was PBMCs. The source of this sequence is a woman aged 55-70 years with HTLV-1-associated myelopathy (HAM/TSP). The CDR3 region: CSARGTEKTEAFF. In nucleotides, the sequence is TGCAGTGCTAGGGGGACAGAAAAGACTGAAGCTTTCTTT.